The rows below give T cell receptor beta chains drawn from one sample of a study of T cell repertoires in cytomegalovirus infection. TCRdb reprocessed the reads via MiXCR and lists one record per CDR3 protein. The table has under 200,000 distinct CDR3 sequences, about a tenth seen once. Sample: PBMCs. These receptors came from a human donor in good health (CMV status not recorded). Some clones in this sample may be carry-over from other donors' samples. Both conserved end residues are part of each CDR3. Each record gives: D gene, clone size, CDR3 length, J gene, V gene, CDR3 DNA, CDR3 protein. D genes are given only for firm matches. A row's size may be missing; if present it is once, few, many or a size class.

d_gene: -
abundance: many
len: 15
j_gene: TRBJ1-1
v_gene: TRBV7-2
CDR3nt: TGTGCCAGCAGCTTACGAGGGGCTCCGAACACTGAAGCTTTCTTT
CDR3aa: CASSLRGAPNTEAFF

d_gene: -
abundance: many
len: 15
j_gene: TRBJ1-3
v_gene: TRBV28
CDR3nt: TGTGCCAGCAGTTTAGCAGGGGTTTTTGGAAACACCATATATTTT
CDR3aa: CASSLAGVFGNTIYF

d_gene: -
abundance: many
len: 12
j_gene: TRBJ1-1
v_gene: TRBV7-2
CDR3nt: TGTGCCAGCAGCCCCCCGTGGACTGAAGCTTTCTTT
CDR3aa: CASSPPWTEAFF

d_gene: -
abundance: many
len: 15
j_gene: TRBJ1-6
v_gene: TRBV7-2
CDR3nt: TGTGCCAGCAGCTTAGGGCAGGCTGATAATTCACCCCTCCACTTT
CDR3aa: CASSLGQADNSPLHF

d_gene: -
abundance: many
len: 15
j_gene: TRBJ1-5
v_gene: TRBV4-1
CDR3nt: TGCGCCAGCAGCCATGGAGTCCAGGACCGTCAGCCCCAGCATTTT
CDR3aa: CASSHGVQDRQPQHF

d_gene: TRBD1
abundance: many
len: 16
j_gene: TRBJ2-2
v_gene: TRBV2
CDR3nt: TGTGCCAGCAGTGTAAGACAGGGGTCGGACACCGGGGAGCTGTTTTTT
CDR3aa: CASSVRQGSDTGELFF

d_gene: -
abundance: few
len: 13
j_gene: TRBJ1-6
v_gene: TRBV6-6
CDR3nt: TGTGCCAGCAGTTACGCTGTTAATTCACCCCTCCACTTT
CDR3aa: CASSYAVNSPLHF

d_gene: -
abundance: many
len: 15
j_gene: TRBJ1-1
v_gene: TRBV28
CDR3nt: TGTGCCAGCAGCCCCCAACCCTCAGGGCGATCTGAAGCTTTCTTT
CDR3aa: CASSPQPSGRSEAFF

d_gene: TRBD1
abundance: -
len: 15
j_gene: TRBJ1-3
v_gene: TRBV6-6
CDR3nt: TGTGCCAGCAGACGACAGGGGATAACTGGAAACACCATATATTTT
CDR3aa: CASRRQGITGNTIYF

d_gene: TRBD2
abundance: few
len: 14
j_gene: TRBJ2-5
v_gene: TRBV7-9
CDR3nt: TGTGCCAGCAGCCTTGGACTAGACCAAGAGACCCAGTACTTC
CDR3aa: CASSLGLDQETQYF

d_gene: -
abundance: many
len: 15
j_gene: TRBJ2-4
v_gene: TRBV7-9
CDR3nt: TGTGCCAGCAGCTTAGTGTTGGGAATCAAAAACATTCAGTACTTC
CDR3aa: CASSLVLGIKNIQYF

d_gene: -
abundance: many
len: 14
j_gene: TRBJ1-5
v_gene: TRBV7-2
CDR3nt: TGTGCCAGCAGCTTAGACATTAGCAATCAGCCCCAGCATTTT
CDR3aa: CASSLDISNQPQHF

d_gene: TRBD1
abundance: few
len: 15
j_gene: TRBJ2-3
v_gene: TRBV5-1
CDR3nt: TGCGCCAGCAGTTGGACGGGACAGGGAACAGATACGCAGTATTTT
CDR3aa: CASSWTGQGTDTQYF

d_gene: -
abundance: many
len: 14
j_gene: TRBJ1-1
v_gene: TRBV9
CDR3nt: TGTGCCAGCAGCGTAGGTCGGTCGAACACTGAAGCTTTCTTT
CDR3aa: CASSVGRSNTEAFF

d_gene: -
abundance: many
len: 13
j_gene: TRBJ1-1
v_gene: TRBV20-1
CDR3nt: TGCAGTGGGTACTGGATTATGAACACTGAAGCTTTCTTT
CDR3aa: CSGYWIMNTEAFF

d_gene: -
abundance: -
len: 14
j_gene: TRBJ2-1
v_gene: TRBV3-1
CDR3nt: TGTGCCAGCAGCCGACGAGGGACTTACAATGAGCAGTTCTTC
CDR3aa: CASSRRGTYNEQFF

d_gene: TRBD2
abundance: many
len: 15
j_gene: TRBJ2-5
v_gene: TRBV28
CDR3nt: TGTGCCAGCAGTTTAACTAGCGGGGGGATAGAGACCCAGTACTTC
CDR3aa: CASSLTSGGIETQYF

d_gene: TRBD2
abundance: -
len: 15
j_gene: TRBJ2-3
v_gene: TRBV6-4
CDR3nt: TGTGCCAGCAGTGAGGGCGGGGGGGCTACAGATACGCAGTATTTT
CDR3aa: CASSEGGGATDTQYF

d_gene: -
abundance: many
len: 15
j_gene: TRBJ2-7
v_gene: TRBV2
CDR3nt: TGTGCCAGCAGTGAGTCCGGGACGAGAGCGGACGAGCAGTACTTC
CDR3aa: CASSESGTRADEQYF

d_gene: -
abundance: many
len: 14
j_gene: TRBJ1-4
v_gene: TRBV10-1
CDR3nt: TGCGCCAGCAGCGAGGCATCCGGTGACGGAAAACTGTTTTTT
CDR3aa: CASSEASGDGKLFF

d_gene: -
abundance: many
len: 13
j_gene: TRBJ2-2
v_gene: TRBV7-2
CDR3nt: TGTGCCAGCAGCATCCGCAACACCGGGGAGCTGTTTTTT
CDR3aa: CASSIRNTGELFF

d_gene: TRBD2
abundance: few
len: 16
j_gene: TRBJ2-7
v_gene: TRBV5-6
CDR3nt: TGTGCCAGCAGTCCCGCTAGCGGGGGTGATGGCTACGAGCAGTACTTC
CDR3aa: CASSPASGGDGYEQYF

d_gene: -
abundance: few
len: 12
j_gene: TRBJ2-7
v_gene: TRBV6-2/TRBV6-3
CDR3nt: TGTGCCAGCAGCTGGACAGTATACGAGCAGTACTTC
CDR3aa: CASSWTVYEQYF

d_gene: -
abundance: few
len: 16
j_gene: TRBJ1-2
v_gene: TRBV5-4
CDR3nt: TGTGCCAGCAGCTTACCCGGACAGCCGACTAACTATGGCTACACCTTC
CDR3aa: CASSLPGQPTNYGYTF

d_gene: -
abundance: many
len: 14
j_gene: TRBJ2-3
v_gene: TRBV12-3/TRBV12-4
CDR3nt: TGTGCCAGCAACGATCGACTCCGCACAGATACGCAGTATTTT
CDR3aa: CASNDRLRTDTQYF

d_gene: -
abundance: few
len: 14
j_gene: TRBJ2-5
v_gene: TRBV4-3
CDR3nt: TGCGCCAGCAGCCAAGGGGGGGGCACAGAGACCCAGTACTTC
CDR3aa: CASSQGGGTETQYF

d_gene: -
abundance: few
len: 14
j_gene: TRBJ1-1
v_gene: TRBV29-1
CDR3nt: TGCAGCGTTGAACGGGGGGAACGGTACACTGAAGCTTTCTTT
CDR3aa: CSVERGERYTEAFF

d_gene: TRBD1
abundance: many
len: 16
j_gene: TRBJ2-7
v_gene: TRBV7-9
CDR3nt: TGTGCCAGCAGCCCCCCCCCAGACAGGGACTCCTACGAGCAGTACTTC
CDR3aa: CASSPPPDRDSYEQYF

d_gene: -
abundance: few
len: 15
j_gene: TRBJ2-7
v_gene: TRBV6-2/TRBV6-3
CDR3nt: TGTGCCAGCAGTCCCGGGGACCGGGTCAGCTACGAGCAGTACTTC
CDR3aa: CASSPGDRVSYEQYF

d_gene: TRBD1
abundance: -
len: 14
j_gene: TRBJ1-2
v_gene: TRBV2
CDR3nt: TGTGCCAGCAGTGAAGAGCAGGGGGCCTCTGGCTACACCTTC
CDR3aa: CASSEEQGASGYTF

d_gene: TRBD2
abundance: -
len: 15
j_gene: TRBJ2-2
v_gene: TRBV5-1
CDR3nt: TGCGCCAGCAGCTCGGGGGGGGCAGAAGGCGAGGAGCTGTTTTTT
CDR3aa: CASSSGGAEGEELFF

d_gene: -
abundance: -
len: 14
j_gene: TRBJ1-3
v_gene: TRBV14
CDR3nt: TGTGCCAGCAGCCATTGGGGTTATGGAAACACCATATATTTT
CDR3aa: CASSHWGYGNTIYF

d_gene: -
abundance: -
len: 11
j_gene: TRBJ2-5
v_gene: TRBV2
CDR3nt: TGTGCCAGCAGGAAACAAGAGACCCAGTACTTC
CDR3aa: CASRKQETQYF

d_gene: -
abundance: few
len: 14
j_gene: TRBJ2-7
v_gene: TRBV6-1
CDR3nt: TGTGCCAGCAGTGTAACAGGGTCACCTTACGAGCAGTACTTC
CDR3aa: CASSVTGSPYEQYF

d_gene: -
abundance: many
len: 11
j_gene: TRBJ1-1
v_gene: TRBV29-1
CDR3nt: TGCAGCGTTGGCAGGGACACTGAAGCTTTCTTT
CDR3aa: CSVGRDTEAFF

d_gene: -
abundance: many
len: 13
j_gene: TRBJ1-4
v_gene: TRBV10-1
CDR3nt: TGCGCCAGCAGTGCCGGGGTGGCTGAAAAACTGTTTTTT
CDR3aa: CASSAGVAEKLFF

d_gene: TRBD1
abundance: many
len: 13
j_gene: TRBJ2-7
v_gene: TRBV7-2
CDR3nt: TGTGCCAGCAGCATTCAGACAGGGAACGAGCAGTACTTC
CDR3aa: CASSIQTGNEQYF

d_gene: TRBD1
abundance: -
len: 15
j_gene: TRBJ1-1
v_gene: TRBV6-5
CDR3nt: TGTGCCAGCAGCTCAACAGGGGCCATGAACACTGAAGCTTTCTTT
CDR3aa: CASSSTGAMNTEAFF

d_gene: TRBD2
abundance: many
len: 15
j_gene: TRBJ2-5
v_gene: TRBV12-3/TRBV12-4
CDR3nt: TGTGCCAGCAGTAGACTAGCGATCTCGGCGGAGACCCAGTACTTC
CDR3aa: CASSRLAISAETQYF

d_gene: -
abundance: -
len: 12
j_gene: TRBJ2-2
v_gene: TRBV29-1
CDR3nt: TGCAGCGTCACACATAACACCGGGGAGCTGTTTTTT
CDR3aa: CSVTHNTGELFF

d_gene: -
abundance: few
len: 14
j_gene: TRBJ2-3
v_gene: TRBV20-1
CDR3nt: TGCAGTGCTAAACTCGCTGCGAGGGCAGATACGCAGTATTTT
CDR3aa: CSAKLAARADTQYF

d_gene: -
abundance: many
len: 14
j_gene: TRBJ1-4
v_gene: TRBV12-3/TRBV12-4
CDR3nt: TGTGCCAGCAGTTTTGGATTTGGGGGTGAAAAACTGTTTTTT
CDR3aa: CASSFGFGGEKLFF

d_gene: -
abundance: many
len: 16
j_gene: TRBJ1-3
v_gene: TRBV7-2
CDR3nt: TGTGCCAGCAGCCGACGTGTGACTGTCTCTGGAAACACCATATATTTT
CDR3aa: CASSRRVTVSGNTIYF

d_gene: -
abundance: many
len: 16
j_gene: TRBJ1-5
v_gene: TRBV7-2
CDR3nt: TGTGCCAGCAGCCCCCAGGGGTTTATAGGGAATCAGCCCCAGCATTTT
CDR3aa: CASSPQGFIGNQPQHF

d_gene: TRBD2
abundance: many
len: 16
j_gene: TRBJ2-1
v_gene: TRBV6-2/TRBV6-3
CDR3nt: TGTGCCAGCAAATCCGCCGGGGTAGCGGGGGCCAATGAGCAGTTCTTC
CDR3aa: CASKSAGVAGANEQFF

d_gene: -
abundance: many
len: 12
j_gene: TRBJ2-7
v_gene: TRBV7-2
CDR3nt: TGTGCCAGCAGCCGTATAAACTACGAGCAGTACTTC
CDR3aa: CASSRINYEQYF

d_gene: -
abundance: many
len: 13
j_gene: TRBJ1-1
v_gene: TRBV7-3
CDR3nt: TGTGCCAGCAGCGAGCGACAGTACACTGAAGCTTTCTTT
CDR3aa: CASSERQYTEAFF

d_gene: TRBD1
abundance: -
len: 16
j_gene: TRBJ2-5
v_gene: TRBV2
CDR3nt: TGTGCCAGCAGAGGAGGACAGGGCCTACTTCAAGAGACCCAGTACTTC
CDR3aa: CASRGGQGLLQETQYF

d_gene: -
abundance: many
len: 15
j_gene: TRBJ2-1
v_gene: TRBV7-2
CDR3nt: TGTGCCAGCAGCTTAGCGAGGGGGGGAGCCAATGAGCAGTTCTTC
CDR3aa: CASSLARGGANEQFF

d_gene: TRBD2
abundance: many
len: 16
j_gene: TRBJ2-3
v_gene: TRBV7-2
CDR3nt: TGTGCCAGCAGCTTAGCTGCGGGGGGGAACACAGATACGCAGTATTTT
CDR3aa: CASSLAAGGNTDTQYF

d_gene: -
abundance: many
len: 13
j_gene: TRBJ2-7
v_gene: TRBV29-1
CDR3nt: TGCAGCGCCTCCACCCCACGGGGTCACGAGCAGTACTTC
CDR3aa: CSASTPRGHEQYF

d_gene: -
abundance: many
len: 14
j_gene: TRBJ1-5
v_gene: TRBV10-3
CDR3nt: TGTGCCATCCGGACAGAAGGGACTAATCAGCCCCAGCATTTT
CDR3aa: CAIRTEGTNQPQHF

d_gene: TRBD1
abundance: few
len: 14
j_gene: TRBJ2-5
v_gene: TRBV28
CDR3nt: TGTGCCAGCAGTTCAGCGACAGGGGGCAAGACCCAGTACTTC
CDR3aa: CASSSATGGKTQYF

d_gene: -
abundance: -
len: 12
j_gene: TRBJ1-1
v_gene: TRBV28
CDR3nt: TGTGCCAGCATGATTATGAACACTGAAGCTTTCTTT
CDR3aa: CASMIMNTEAFF

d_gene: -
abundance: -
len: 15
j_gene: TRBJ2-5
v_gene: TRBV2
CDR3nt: TGTGCCAGTTACCCGGGGCAGGTGATTCAAGAGACCCAGTACTTC
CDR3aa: CASYPGQVIQETQYF

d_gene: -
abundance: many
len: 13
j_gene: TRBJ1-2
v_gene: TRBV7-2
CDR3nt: TGTGCCAGCAGCCATCCACAGGACTATGGCTACACCTTC
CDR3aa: CASSHPQDYGYTF

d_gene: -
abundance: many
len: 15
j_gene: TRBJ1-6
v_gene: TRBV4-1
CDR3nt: TGTGCCAGCAGCCAGACACGGGACCTAGGGGGACCCCTCCACTTT
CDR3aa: CASSQTRDLGGPLHF